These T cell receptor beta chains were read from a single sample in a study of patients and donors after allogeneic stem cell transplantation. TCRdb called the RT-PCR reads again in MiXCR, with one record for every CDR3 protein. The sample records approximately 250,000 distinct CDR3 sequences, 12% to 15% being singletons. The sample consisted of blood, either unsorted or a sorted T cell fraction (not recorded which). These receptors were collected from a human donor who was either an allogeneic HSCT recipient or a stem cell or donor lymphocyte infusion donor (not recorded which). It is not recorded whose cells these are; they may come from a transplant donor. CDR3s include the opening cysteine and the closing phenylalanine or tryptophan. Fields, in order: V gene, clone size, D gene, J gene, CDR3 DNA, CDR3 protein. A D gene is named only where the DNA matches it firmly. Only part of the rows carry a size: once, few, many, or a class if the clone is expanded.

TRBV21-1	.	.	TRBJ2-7	TGTGCCAGCAGCAAAGGGCTAGCGGGAGTTATTTACGAGCAGTACTTC	CASSKGLAGVIYEQYF
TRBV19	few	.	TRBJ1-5	TGTGCCAGTAGTATAGGCGGGGCAGCCCAGCCCCAGCATTTT	CASSIGGAAQPQHF
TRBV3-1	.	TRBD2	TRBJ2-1	TGTGCCAGCAGCCAAGAGAGGACTAGCGGGCCAAACCACTTC	CASSQERTSGPNHF
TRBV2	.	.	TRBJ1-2	TGTGCCAGCAGTGAAGCGCGGGGAGGGACGGGCTACACCTTC	CASSEARGGTGYTF
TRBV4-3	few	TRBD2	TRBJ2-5	TGCGCCAGCAGCCAAGGAGCGGGGGGGTTTGAGACCCAGTACTTC	CASSQGAGGFETQYF
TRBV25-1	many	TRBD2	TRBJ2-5	TGTGCCAGCAGTGCTGGACTAGCGGGTCGGGCGGAGACCCAGTACTTC	CASSAGLAGRAETQYF
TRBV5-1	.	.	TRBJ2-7	TGCGCCAGCAGCTCATGGGACGGCTCCTACGAGCAGTACTTC	CASSSWDGSYEQYF
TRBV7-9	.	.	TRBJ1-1	TGTGCCAGCAGGTCCGGAGGGGCGGCTGAAGCTTTCTTT	CASRSGGAAEAFF
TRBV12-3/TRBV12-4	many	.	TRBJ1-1	TGTGCCAGCAGACAGACAGGGAACACTGAAGCTTTCTTT	CASRQTGNTEAFF
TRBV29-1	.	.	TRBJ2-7	TGCAGCGTTGCCAGCACCTACGAGCAGTACTTC	CSVASTYEQYF
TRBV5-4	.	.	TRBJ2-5	TGTGCCAGCAGCTCGGGTATCGGGGAGACCCAGTACTTC	CASSSGIGETQYF
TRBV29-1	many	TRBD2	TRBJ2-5	TGCAGCGCCGAGGGCGGGGGGTTGGGGACCCAGTACTTC	CSAEGGGLGTQYF
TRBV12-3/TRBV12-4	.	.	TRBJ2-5	TGTGCCAGCAGTAGCTCGAGCCACCGGGAGACCCAGTACTTC	CASSSSSHRETQYF
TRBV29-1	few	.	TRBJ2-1	TGCAGCGCGAAGGACGGGGGCGATGAGCAGTTCTTC	CSAKDGGDEQFF
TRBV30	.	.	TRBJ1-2	TGTGCCTGGAGTGGGAAACGGGATCGCGGCTACACCTTC	CAWSGKRDRGYTF
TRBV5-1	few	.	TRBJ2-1	TGCGCCAGCAGCTTGGAGGGGGTAGATGAGCAGTTCTTC	CASSLEGVDEQFF
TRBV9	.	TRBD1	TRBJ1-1	TGTGCCAGCAGCCAGGACAGGCTCACTGAAGCTTTCTTT	CASSQDRLTEAFF
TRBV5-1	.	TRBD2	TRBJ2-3	TGCGCCAGCAGCCCTAGCGGGAGGAACACAGATACGCAGTATTTT	CASSPSGRNTDTQYF
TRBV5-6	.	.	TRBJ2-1	TGTGCCAGCAGCTCCAGGGGTTACAATGAGCAGTTCTTC	CASSSRGYNEQFF
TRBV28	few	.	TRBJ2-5	TGTGCCAGCAGTAAGCAGGTGCTCTGGGAGACCCAGTACTTC	CASSKQVLWETQYF
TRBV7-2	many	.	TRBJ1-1	TGTGCCAGCTTTCCGAGAGGGGGGGCACAGAACACTGAAGCTTTCTTT	CASFPRGGAQNTEAFF
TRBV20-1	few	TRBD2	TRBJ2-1	TGCAGTGCCCCAGCGGGACCCTCCTACAATGAGCAGTTCTTC	CSAPAGPSYNEQFF
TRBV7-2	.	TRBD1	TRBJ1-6	TGTGCCAGCAGCTTAAGTCAGGGGGGGAATTCACCCCTCCACTTT	CASSLSQGGNSPLHF
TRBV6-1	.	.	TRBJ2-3	TGTGCCAGTTACAGGGGGGGGTTGGGGACAGATACGCAGTATTTT	CASYRGGLGTDTQYF
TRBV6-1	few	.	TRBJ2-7	TGTGCCAGCAGCACAGAGAGCTCCTACGAGCAGTACTTC	CASSTESSYEQYF
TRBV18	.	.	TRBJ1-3	TGTGCCAGCTCACTGCCGGGATTACCCTCTGGAAACACCATATATTTT	CASSLPGLPSGNTIYF
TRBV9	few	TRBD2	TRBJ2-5	TGTGCCAGCAGCCCGGGACTAGCGGGAGCGGGGGAAGAGACCCAGTACTTC	CASSPGLAGAGEETQYF
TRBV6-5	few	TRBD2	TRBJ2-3	TGTGCCAGCAGTTACTCACATCCTGGGACTAGCGGTTTAAATACGCAGTATTTT	CASSYSHPGTSGLNTQYF
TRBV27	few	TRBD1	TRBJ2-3	TGTGCCAGCAGTTTCGACAGGGATTCAGATACGCAGTATTTT	CASSFDRDSDTQYF
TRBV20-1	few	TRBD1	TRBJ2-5	TGCAGTGCTAGAGATGGGGCAGGGGGCGAAGAGACCCAGTACTTC	CSARDGAGGEETQYF
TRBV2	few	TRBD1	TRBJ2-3	TGTGCCAGCAAGGTCAGGGGGGATACGCAGTATTTT	CASKVRGDTQYF
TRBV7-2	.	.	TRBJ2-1	TGTGCCAGCATCACCACAATAGGTGGGGATGAGCAGTTCTTC	CASITTIGGDEQFF
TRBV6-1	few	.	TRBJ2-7	TGTGCCAGCAGTAGGGGGAGAGGGTCCTTAGGAGAGCAGTACTTC	CASSRGRGSLGEQYF
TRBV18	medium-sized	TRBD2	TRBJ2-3	TGTGCCAGCTCACCCGTAAGCGGGATAAGCACAGATACGCAGTATTTT	CASSPVSGISTDTQYF
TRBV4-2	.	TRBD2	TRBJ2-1	TGTGCCAGCAGCCAAGATCCCGGGGGAGGGGAGTTATGGAATGAGCAGTTCTTC	CASSQDPGGGELWNEQFF
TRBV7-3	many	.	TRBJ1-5	TGTGCCAGCAGCCAGGACGGTTATAGCAATCAGCCCCAGCATTTT	CASSQDGYSNQPQHF
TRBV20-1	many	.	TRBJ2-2	TGCAGTGCCCGGGACACCTCGAACACCGGGGAGCTGTTTTTT	CSARDTSNTGELFF
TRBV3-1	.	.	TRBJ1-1	TGTGCCAGCAGCCAGCGGGTTCGGACTGAAGCTTTCTTT	CASSQRVRTEAFF
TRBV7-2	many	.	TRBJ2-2	TGTGCCAGCAGCGCGTACCGGGCCGGGGAGCTGTTTTTT	CASSAYRAGELFF
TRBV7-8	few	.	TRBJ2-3	TGTGCCAGCAGCTCATTAGGGGGGGATACGCAGTATTTT	CASSSLGGDTQYF
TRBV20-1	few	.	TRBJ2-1	TGCAGTGCTAGAGATTCTAAGCCAGACTCCTACAATGAGCAGTTCTTC	CSARDSKPDSYNEQFF
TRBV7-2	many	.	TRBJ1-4	TGTGCCAGCAGCTTAGTGCCAGGGGCGGATGAAAAACTGTTTTTT	CASSLVPGADEKLFF
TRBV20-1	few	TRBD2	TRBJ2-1	TGCAGTGCTAGCGGGGGGGTCAATGAGCAGTTCTTC	CSASGGVNEQFF
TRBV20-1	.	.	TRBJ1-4	TGCAGTGCTAGATTGGATGCTAATGAAAAACTGTTTTTT	CSARLDANEKLFF
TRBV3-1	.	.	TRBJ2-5	TGTGCCAGCAGCCAAGTCCCGGGGGCCCGCCAAGAGACCCAGTACTTC	CASSQVPGARQETQYF
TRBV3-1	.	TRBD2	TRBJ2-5	TGTGCCAGCAGCCTCGCGACTAGCGGGGGGGCAGAGACCCAGTACTTC	CASSLATSGGAETQYF
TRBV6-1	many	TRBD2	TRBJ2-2	TGTGCCAGCAGCACCGGGACTAGCACCGGGGAGCTGTTTTTT	CASSTGTSTGELFF
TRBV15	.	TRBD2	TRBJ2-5	TGTGCCACCAGCAGACCGGGACTACAAGAGACCCAGTACTTC	CATSRPGLQETQYF
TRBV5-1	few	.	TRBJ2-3	TGCGCCAGCAGCTCCCGGGACTTCGGAGTTGATAGAGATACGCAGTATTTT	CASSSRDFGVDRDTQYF
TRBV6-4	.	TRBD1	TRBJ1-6	TGTGCCAGCAGCCCCGGACAGGGGGCATTGTCACCCCTCCACTTT	CASSPGQGALSPLHF
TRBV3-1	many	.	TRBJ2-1	TGTGCCAGCAGCCAGGGCACGTTAACCTACAATGAGCAGTTCTTC	CASSQGTLTYNEQFF
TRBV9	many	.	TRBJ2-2	TGTGCCAGCAGCTCCACGACAGGGAACACCGGGGAGCTGTTTTTT	CASSSTTGNTGELFF
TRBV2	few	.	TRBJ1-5	TGTGCCAGCAGTGAAGGGACGGGAGGGACGACTAGGTCCCAGCATTTT	CASSEGTGGTTRSQHF
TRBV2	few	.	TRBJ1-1	TGTGCCAGCACCAGGGCTCCACCTGAAGCTTTCTTT	CASTRAPPEAFF
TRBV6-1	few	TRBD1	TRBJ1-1	TGTGCCAGCAGACAGGGGGCGAGATTTCCCGAAGCTTTCTTT	CASRQGARFPEAFF